Given below is one T cell receptor beta chain in context. The data derive from a study of chemoradiotherapy in HPV16-positive cancers. Looking at the study overall: Candidate HPV-specific T-cell clones and common TCR motifs came from functional assays in a couple of HPV16-positive patients.

The CDR3 has 16 residues. CDR1 and CDR2 (germline): SGDLS, YYNGEE. The V and J ends lost 3 bases and 5 bases respectively, with 18 bases between them. Clones were read by immunoSEQ multiplex PCR, and TCRdb kept only the in-frame ones, dropping some. The data contain under 3,500 clones, under 85% of them singletons. Sequences were derived from tumor tissue, sampled from a patient who underwent chemoradiotherapy. The chain combines TRBV9 with TRBJ1-3; D is possibly TRBD1 (6 bases). The clonotype comes from a human donor with HPV-associated anogenital cancer. Here the CDR3 reads CASSAYLSGQRNTIYF. CDR3 bases: TGTGCCAGCAGCGCATACCTTTCGGGACAAAGAAACACCATATATTTT.